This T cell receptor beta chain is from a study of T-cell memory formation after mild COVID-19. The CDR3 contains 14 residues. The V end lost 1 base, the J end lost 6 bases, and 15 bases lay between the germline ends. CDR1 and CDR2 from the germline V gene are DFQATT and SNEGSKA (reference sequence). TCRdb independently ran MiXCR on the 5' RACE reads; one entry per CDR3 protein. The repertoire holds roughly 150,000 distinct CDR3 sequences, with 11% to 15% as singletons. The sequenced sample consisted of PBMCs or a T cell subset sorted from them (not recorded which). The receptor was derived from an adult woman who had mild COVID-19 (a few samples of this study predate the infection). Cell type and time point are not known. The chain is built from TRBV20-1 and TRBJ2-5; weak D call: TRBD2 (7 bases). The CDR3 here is CSARGTRGGQTQYF. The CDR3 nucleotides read TGCAGTGCTAGAGGCACAAGGGGGGGTCAGACCCAGTACTTC.